One sample yielded the 16 T cell receptor beta chains listed below, sequenced in a study of regulatory dendritic cells for organ transplantation. The repertoire was sequenced with immunoSEQ multiplex PCR; TCRdb's copy has only in-frame clones and lacks some. The sample carries fewer than 25,000 clones, approximately 83% recorded once. The antigens for these receptors are not known. Sorted subsets were CFSE-labeled and cultured less than 6 days with allogeneic dendritic cells. Sequences were obtained from naive CD4+ T cells from blood cultured with regulatory dendritic cells. Subset here: CD45RA+ naive T cells. Source of these receptors: a human donor in good health.

The chain combines TRBV15 with TRBJ2-1; D unclear. Germline V gene lookup returns CDR1 LNHNV and CDR2 YYDKDF (reference sequence). V dropped 0 bases and J dropped 7 bases, with 10 bases sitting between them. The CDR3 covers 14 residues. The DNA for the CDR3 is TGTGCCACCAGCAGAGACCAGTGGGATAATGAGCAGTTCTTC. It yields the protein CATSRDQWDNEQFF.

This clone occurred once. The chain uses TRBV14 and TRBJ2-1; weak D call: TRBD2 (5 bases). Germline-derived CDR1 and CDR2 are SGHDN and FVKESK. This CDR3 region has 17 residues. Trimming pared 0 bases from V and 0 bases from J, leaving 12 bases between. The CDR3: CASSQDRRTSSYNEQFF. CDR3 DNA: TGTGCCAGCAGCCAAGATCGAAGAACTAGCTCCTACAATGAGCAGTTCTTC.

This chain uses TRBV7-9 with TRBJ1-2; D is perhaps TRBD1 (5 bases). This CDR3 contains 15 residues. The V gene lost 4 bases and the J gene lost 1 base, with 13 bases spanning the gap. Germline V gene data show CDR1 as SEHNR and CDR2 as FQNEAQ (reference sequence). As DNA, the CDR3 is TGTGCCAGCAGCTCTCCTATGAGGGGTAACTATGGCTACACCTTC. As protein: CASSSPMRGNYGYTF. Filled out from reference TRBV7-9 and TRBJ1-2, the complete variable domain reads DTGVSQNPRHKITKRGQNVTFRCDPISEHNRLYWYRQTLGQGPEFLTYFQNEAQLEKSRLLSDRFSAERPKGSFSTLEIQRTEQGDSAMYLCASSSPMRGNYGYTFGSGTRLTVV.

This clone occurred a few times. The chain recombines TRBV11-1 with TRBJ1-2, with 10 bases aligning to TRBD1. The CDR3 is 16 residues long. CDR1 SGHAT and CDR2 FQDESV come from the germline V gene (reference sequence). Germline trimming cut 5 bases from V and 4 bases from J; bases unmatched to any gene: 10. The chain's CDR3 is CASSPMPGQGFYGYTF. As DNA, the CDR3 is TGTGCCAGCAGCCCCATGCCGGGACAGGGGTTCTATGGCTACACCTTC.

The chain combines TRBV10-3 with TRBJ2-3; D possibly uses TRBD1 or TRBD2 (5 bases each). This CDR3 contains 15 residues. Germline CDR1 reads ENHRY; CDR2 reads SYGVKD. The V gene lost 4 bases and the J gene lost 4 bases, with 15 bases spanning the gap. CDR3 nucleotide sequence: TGTGCCATCAGTGTAGATGGGGGACGCCCAGATACGCAGTATTTT. Translating gives CAISVDGGRPDTQYF.

The rearrangement uses TRBV18 and TRBJ2-1; maybe TRBD2 (5 bases). The CDR3 is made up of 16 amino acids. Trimming removed 0 bases at V and 0 bases at J, with 9 bases between. The germline gives CDR1 KGHSH, CDR2 LQKENI. CDR3 protein: CASSPPRGSSYNEQFF. In DNA, the CDR3 is TGTGCCAGCTCACCACCGCGAGGGAGCTCCTACAATGAGCAGTTCTTC. The complete variable domain, with remaining parts taken from reference TRBV18 and TRBJ2-1, reads NAGVMQNPRHLVRRRGQEARLRCSPMKGHSHVYWYRQLPEEGLKFMVYLQKENIIDESGMPKERFSAEFPKEGPSILRIQQVVRGDSAAYFCASSPPRGSSYNEQFFGPGTRLTVL.

The CDR3 is CASRGPYGYTF. Here the CDR3 DNA reads TGTGCCAGCAGGGGACCCTATGGCTACACCTTC. The chain carries TRBV9 and TRBJ1-2; a possible D gene is TRBD1 (5 bases). The CDR3 consists of 11 residues. Germline lookup yields CDR1 SGDLS and CDR2 YYNGEE. Trimming cost V 5 bases and J 4 bases, with 6 bases left between them.

The V gene is TRBV2, the J gene TRBJ2-5; TRBD2 matches at 12 bases. The length of the CDR3 is 17 residues. The J segment lost 5 bases and the V segment lost 1 base, leaving 8 bases of the junction unmatched. From germline, CDR1 is SNHLY and CDR2 FYNNEI. This CDR3 is CASSEGERLAGVETQYF. The DNA for the CDR3 is TGTGCCAGCAGTGAAGGCGAACGACTAGCGGGAGTCGAGACCCAGTACTTC.

This rearrangement joins TRBV12-1 to TRBJ2-7; TRBD2 reflects the table's D call only, with no check against the DNA. TRBV12-1 constitutes a pseudogene. The CDR3 extends over 17 amino acids. The CDR3 DNA reads TGTGCCAGCAGCTTTGACCCGAAAGGCGGGATTTACTACGAGCAGTACTTC. Its protein product is CASSFDPKGGIYYEQYF.

The chain has TRBV14 and TRBJ2-1; no definite D call. This CDR3 spans 13 amino acids. V dropped 0 bases and J dropped 5 bases, with 5 bases sitting between them. Germline V gives CDR1 SGHDN, CDR2 FVKESK. In DNA form, the CDR3 reads TGTGCCAGCAGCCAAGATCGGCACAATGAGCAGTTCTTC. Amino acids: CASSQDRHNEQFF. Together with reference TRBV14 and TRBJ2-1, the CDR3 gives the full variable domain: EAGVTQFPSHSVIEKGQTVTLRCDPISGHDNLYWYRRVMGKEIKFLLHFVKESKQDESGMPNNRFLAERTGGTYSTLKVQPAELEDSGVYFCASSQDRHNEQFFGPGTRLTVL.

V gene TRBV7-9 combines with J gene TRBJ2-3, with TRBD2 as a possible D gene (6 bases). V lost 1 base to trimming and J lost 4 bases, with 24 bases between them. CDR3 length: 19 residues. Germline lookup yields CDR1 SEHNR and CDR2 FQNEAQ (reference sequence). CDR3 amino acids: CASSLGGSTGLSLSDTQYF. DNA for the CDR3: TGTGCCAGCAGCTTAGGGGGCTCGACGGGACTCTCCCTCTCAGATACGCAGTATTTT. Looking up the rest from reference TRBV7-9 and TRBJ2-3 gives the full variable domain: DTGVSQNPRHKITKRGQNVTFRCDPISEHNRLYWYRQTLGQGPEFLTYFQNEAQLEKSRLLSDRFSAERPKGSFSTLEIQRTEQGDSAMYLCASSLGGSTGLSLSDTQYFGPGTRLTVL.

The V and J genes are TRBV30 and TRBJ2-1; 13 nucleotides match TRBD2. Germline values: CDR1 GTSNPN, CDR2 SVGIG (reference sequence). The ends lost 4 bases at V and 10 bases at J; junction bases unmatched: 16. The CDR3 covers 17 residues. CDR3 region: CAWIKSWTSGSFGEQFF. CDR3 in DNA: TGTGCCTGGATCAAAAGTTGGACTAGCGGGAGTTTTGGGGAGCAGTTCTTC.

The chain has TRBV9 and TRBJ2-1; 9 bases map to TRBD2. There are 15 residues in the CDR3. CDR1 and CDR2 from the germline V gene are SGDLS and YYNGEE. V was pared by 0 bases and J by 4 bases, with 2 bases of the junction left unmatched. The CDR3 region has the DNA TGTGCCAGCAGCGTAGATAGCGGGGGATACAATGAGCAGTTCTTC. Its translation: CASSVDSGGYNEQFF.

The chain carries TRBV30 and TRBJ2-2; the D gene is possibly TRBD1 (5 bases). CDR1 GTSNPN and CDR2 SVGIG come from the germline V gene (reference sequence). V was shortened by 0 bases and J by 4 bases, with 15 bases between the two germline ends. The CDR3 is made up of 16 amino acids. CDR3 loop: CAWSVTGWKLTGELFF. The CDR3, as DNA: TGTGCCTGGAGTGTTACAGGATGGAAGCTCACCGGGGAGCTGTTTTTT. The whole variable domain, remainder taken from reference TRBV30 and TRBJ2-2, is SQTIHQWPATLVQPVGSPLSLECTVEGTSNPNLYWYRQAAGRGLQLLFYSVGIGQISSEVPQNLSASRPQDRQFILSSKKLLLSDSGFYLCAWSVTGWKLTGELFFGEGSRLTVL.

This clone was recorded a few times. The V gene is TRBV2, the J gene TRBJ1-3, with unresolved D. Germline V CDR1 and CDR2: SNHLY, FYNNEI. The CDR3 is made up of 12 amino acids. Trimming left V 2 bases short and J 7 bases short, with 6 bases between. The CDR3 here is CASSEMGNTIYF. The CDR3 bases are TGTGCCAGCAGTGAAATGGGGAACACCATATATTTT.

This chain links TRBV7-8 with TRBJ1-2; D gene unclear. Germline-derived CDR1 and CDR2 are SGHVS and FQNEAQ. The CDR3 sequence is 13 residues long. V was trimmed by 6 bases and J by 3 bases, leaving 11 bases between them. CDR3 nucleotide sequence: TGTGCCAGCAGGGGGTCTTACCACTATGGCTACACCTTC. Amino acids: CASRGSYHYGYTF.